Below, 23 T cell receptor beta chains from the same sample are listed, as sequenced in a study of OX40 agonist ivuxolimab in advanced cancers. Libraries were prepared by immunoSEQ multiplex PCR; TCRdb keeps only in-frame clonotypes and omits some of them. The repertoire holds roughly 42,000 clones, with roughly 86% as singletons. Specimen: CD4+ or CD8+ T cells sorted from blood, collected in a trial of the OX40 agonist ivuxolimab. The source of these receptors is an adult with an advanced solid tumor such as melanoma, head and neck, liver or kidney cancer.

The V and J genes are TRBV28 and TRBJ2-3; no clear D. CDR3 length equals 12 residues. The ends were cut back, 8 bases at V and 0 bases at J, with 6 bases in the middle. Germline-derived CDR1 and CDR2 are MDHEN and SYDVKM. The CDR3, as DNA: TGTGCCAGCGTCCGCAGCACAGATACGCAGTATTTT. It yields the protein CASVRSTDTQYF. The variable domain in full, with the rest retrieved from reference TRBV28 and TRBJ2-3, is DVKVTQSSRYLVKRTGEKVFLECVQDMDHENMFWYRQDPGLGLRLIYFSYDVKMKEKGDIPEGYSVSREKKERFSLILESASTNQTSMYLCASVRSTDTQYFGPGTRLTVL.

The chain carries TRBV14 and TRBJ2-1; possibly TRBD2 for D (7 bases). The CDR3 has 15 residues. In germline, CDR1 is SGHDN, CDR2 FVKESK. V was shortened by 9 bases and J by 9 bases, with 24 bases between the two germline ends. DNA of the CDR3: TGTGCCAGTAGGGATGGGGGGGCCCTTTTGGGTGAGCAGTTCTTC. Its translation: CASRDGGALLGEQFF.

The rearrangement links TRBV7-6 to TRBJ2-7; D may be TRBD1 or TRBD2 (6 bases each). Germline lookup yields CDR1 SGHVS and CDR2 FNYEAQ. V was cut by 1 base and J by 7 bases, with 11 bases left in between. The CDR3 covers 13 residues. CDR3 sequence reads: CASSLGGAGEQYF. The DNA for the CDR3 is TGTGCCAGCAGCTTAGGGGGGGCCGGGGAGCAGTACTTC.

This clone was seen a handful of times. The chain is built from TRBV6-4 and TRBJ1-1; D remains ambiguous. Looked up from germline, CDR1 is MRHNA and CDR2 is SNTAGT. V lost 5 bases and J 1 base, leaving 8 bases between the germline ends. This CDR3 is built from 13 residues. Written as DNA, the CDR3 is TGTGCCAGCAGTTTAGACGGGAACACTGAAGCTTTCTTT. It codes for CASSLDGNTEAFF.

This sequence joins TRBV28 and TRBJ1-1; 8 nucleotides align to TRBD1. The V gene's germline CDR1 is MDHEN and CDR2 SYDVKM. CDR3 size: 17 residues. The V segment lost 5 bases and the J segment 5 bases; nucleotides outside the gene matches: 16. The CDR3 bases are TGTGCCAGCAGTCCTCCGTGGACAGGGTTGTGGGGGACTGAAGCTTTCTTT. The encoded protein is CASSPPWTGLWGTEAFF.

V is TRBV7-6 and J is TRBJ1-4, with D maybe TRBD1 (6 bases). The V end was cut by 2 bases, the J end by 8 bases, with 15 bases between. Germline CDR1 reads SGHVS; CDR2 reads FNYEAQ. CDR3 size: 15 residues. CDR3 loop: CASSLSGAALEKLFF. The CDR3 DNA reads TGTGCCAGCAGCTTATCGGGGGCCGCTCTGGAAAAACTGTTTTTT. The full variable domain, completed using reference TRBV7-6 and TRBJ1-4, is GAGVSQSPRYKVTKRGQDVALRCDPISGHVSLYWYRQALGQGPEFLTYFNYEAQQDKSGLPNDRFSAERPEGSISTLTIQRTEQRDSAMYRCASSLSGAALEKLFFGSGTQLSVL.

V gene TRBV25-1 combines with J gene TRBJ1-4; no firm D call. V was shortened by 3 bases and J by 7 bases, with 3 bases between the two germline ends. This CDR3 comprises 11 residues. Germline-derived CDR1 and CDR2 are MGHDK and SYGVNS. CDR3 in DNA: TGTGCCAGCAGTGACTTTGAAAAACTGTTTTTT. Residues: CASSDFEKLFF.

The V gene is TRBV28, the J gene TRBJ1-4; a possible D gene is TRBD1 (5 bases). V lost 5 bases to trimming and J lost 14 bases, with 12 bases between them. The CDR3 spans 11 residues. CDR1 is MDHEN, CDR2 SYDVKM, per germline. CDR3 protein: CASSPPGPLFF. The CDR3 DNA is TGTGCCAGCAGTCCCCCAGGGCCGCTGTTTTTT.

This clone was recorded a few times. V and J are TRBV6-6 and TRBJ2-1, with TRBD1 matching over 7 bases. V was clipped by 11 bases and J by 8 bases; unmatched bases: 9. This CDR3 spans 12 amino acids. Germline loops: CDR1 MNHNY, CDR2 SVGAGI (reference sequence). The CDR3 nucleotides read TGTGCCTGCTGGCAGGGGGTCCATGAGCAGTTCTTC. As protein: CACWQGVHEQFF.

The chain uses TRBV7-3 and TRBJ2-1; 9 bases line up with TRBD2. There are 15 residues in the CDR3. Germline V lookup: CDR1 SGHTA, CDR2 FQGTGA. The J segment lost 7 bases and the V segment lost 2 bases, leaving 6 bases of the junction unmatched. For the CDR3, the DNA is TGTGCCAGCAGCTTAGGACTAGCGCGGTTGAATGAGCAGTTCTTC. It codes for CASSLGLARLNEQFF.

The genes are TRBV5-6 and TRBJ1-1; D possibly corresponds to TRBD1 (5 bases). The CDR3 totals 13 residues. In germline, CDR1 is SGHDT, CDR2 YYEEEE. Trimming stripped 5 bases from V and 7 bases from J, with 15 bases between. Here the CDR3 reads CASSFYLGGEAFF. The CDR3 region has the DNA TGTGCCAGCAGTTTCTACCTCGGGGGTGAAGCTTTCTTT.

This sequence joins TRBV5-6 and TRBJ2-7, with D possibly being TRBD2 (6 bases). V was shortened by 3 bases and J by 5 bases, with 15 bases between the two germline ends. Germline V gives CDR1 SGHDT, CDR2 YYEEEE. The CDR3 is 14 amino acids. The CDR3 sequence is CASSSDLSGNEQYF. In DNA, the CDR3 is TGTGCCAGCAGCTCGGACCTTAGCGGTAACGAGCAGTACTTC. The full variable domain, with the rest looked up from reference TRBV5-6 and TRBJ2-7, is DAGVTQSPTHLIKTRGQQVTLRCSPKSGHDTVSWYQQALGQGPQFIFQYYEEEERQRGNFPDRFSGHQFPNYSSELNVNALLLGDSALYLCASSSDLSGNEQYFGPGTRLTVT.

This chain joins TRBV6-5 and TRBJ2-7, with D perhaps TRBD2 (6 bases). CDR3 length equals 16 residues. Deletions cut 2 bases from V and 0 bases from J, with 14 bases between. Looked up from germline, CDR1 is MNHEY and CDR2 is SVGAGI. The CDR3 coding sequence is TGTGCCAGCAGTTACCCCCGGAGGGTCCCCTCCTACGAGCAGTACTTC. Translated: CASSYPRRVPSYEQYF.

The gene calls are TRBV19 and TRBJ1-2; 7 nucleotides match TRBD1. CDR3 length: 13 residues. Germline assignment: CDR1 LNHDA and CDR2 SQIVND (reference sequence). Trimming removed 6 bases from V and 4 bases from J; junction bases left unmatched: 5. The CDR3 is CASRQGERYGYTF. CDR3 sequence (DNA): TGTGCCAGTAGGCAGGGGGAACGCTATGGCTACACCTTC.

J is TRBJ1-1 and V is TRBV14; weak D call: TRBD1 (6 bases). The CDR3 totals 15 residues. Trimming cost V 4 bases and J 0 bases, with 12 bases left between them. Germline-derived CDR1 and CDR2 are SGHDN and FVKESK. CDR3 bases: TGTGCCAGCAGCCTCGAAGGGGGGTTGAACACTGAAGCTTTCTTT. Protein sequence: CASSLEGGLNTEAFF.

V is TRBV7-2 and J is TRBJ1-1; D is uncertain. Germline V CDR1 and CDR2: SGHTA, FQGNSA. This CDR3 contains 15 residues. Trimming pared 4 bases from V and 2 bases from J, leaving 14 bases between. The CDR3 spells CASSSAMAANTEAFF. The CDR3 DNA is TGTGCCAGCAGCTCGGCCATGGCAGCCAACACTGAAGCTTTCTTT.

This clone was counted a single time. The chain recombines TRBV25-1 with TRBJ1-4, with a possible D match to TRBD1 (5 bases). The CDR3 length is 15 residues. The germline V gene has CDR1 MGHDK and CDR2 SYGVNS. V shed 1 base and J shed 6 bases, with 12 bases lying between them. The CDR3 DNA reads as TGTGCCAGCAGTGAATCTGGGACCCAGGATGAAAAACTGTTTTTT. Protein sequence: CASSESGTQDEKLFF.

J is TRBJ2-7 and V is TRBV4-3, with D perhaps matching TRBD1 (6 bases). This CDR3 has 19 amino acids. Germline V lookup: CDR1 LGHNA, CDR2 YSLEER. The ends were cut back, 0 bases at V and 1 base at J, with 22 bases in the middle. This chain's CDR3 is CASSQDPASTGTFSYEQYF. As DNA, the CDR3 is TGCGCCAGCAGCCAAGACCCTGCCTCGACAGGTACTTTTTCCTACGAGCAGTACTTC.

The CDR3 region has the DNA TGTGCCAGCAGTCCAGGGGACGAGGGCATGGGTCAGCCCCAGCATTTT. This gives the protein CASSPGDEGMGQPQHF. The J gene is TRBJ1-5, the V gene TRBV27; D might be TRBD1 (6 bases). The length of the CDR3 is 16 residues. CDR1 and CDR2 from the germline V gene are MNHEY and SMNVEV (reference sequence). Trimming took 5 bases from V and 6 from J, leaving 20 bases between them.

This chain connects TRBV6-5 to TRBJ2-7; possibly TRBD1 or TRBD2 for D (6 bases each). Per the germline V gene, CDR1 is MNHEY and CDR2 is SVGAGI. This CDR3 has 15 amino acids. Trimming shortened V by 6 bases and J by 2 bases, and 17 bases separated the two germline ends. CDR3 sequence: CASRAGDSPAYEQYF. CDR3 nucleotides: TGTGCCAGCAGAGCAGGGGACTCCCCTGCCTACGAGCAGTACTTC.

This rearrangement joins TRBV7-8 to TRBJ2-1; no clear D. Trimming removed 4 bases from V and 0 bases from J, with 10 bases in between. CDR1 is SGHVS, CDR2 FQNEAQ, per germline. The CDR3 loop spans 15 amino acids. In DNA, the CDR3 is TGTGCCAGCAGCTCGACACTGAGCTCCTACAATGAGCAGTTCTTC. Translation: CASSSTLSSYNEQFF.

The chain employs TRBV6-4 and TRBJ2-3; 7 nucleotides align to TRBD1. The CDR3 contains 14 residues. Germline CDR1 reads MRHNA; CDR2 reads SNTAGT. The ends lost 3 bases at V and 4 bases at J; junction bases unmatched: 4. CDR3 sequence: CASSESQGADTQYF. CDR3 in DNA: TGTGCCAGCAGTGAATCTCAGGGGGCAGATACGCAGTATTTT.

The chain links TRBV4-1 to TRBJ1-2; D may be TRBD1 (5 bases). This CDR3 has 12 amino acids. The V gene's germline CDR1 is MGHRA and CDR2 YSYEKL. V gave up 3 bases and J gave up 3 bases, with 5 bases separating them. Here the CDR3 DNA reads TGCGCCAGCAGCCAGGGGGACTATGGCTACACCTTC. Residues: CASSQGDYGYTF.